The rows below give T cell receptor beta chains drawn from one sample of a study of OX40 agonist ivuxolimab in advanced cancers. The data were produced by immunoSEQ multiplex PCR, yet TCRdb's version contains in-frame clones alone and is incomplete. The table lists about 55,000 clones, 70% to 90% of them singletons. Specimen: CD4+ or CD8+ T cells sorted from blood, collected in a trial of the OX40 agonist ivuxolimab. These receptors all come from an adult with an advanced solid tumor such as melanoma, head and neck, liver or kidney cancer. Both conserved end residues are part of each CDR3. The D gene is left open where the match is weak. For some rows the clone size is stated as once, few or many, or as a class when expanded; others skip it.

d_call	clone_size	j_call	v_call	cdr3_nt	cdr3_aa
TRBD1	.	TRBJ1-4	TRBV7-6	TGTGCCAGCAGCTTAGGACAGGGGGCTAACGAACTGTTTTTT	CASSLGQGANELFF
.	few	TRBJ2-2	TRBV29-1	TGCAGCGCCGGGTCACCCAGCGGGGAGCTGTTTTTT	CSAGSPSGELFF
.	.	TRBJ2-3	TRBV6-5	TGTGCCAGCAGCGGGACTGGGCTGGAGGCGCAGTATTTT	CASSGTGLEAQYF
TRBD1	once	TRBJ1-4	TRBV2	TGTGCCAGTACTGGACAGGGCGTGTACGAAAAACTGTTTTTT	CASTGQGVYEKLFF
TRBD2	.	TRBJ2-7	TRBV9	TGTGCCAGCAGCCCCGGACTAGCGGGCCTCTACGAGCAGTACTTC	CASSPGLAGLYEQYF
.	.	TRBJ1-1	TRBV5-6	TGTGCCAGCAGCAGGGGTTGGAGTTACACTGAAGCTTTCTTT	CASSRGWSYTEAFF
.	.	TRBJ2-3	TRBV20-1	TGCAGTGCTCTCCGAGGAGATACGCAGTATTTT	CSALRGDTQYF
TRBD2	.	TRBJ2-7	TRBV7-2	TGTGCCAGCAGCCCCGCTAGCGGGACCTACGAGCGGTACTTC	CASSPASGTYERYF
.	.	TRBJ1-2	TRBV6-6	TGTGCCAGCAGGTCACTTTCCTTGGAGGGCTACACCTTC	CASRSLSLEGYTF
TRBD1	.	TRBJ2-1	TRBV5-1	TGCGCCAGCAGCTTGGCCACGGGACAGGACTACAATGAGCAGTTCTTC	CASSLATGQDYNEQFF
.	.	TRBJ1-5	TRBV7-6	TGTGCCAGCAGCTCGACGGTGGATCAGCCCCAGCATTTT	CASSSTVDQPQHF
.	.	TRBJ1-2	TRBV7-8	TGTGCCAGCAGCTTAGCGAGAGGGGCGGGCTATGGCTACACCTTC	CASSLARGAGYGYTF
.	.	TRBJ2-6	TRBV11-2	TGTGCCAGCAGCCAGGGGTATGGGGCCAACGTCCTGACTTTC	CASSQGYGANVLTF
TRBD1	.	TRBJ2-5	TRBV5-1	TGCGCCAGCGGGACAGGTCAGCGTGGGACCCAGTACTTC	CASGTGQRGTQYF
TRBD2	.	TRBJ2-5	TRBV5-1	TGCGCCAGCAGCTTGTATAATAGCGGGAGCCGAGAGACCCAGTACTTC	CASSLYNSGSRETQYF
.	.	TRBJ1-3	TRBV6-6	TGTGCCAGCAGTTCGAGGATCGGCTCTGGAAACACCATATATTTT	CASSSRIGSGNTIYF
TRBD1	.	TRBJ1-3	TRBV19	TGTGCCTCAACGAGGGACAGCTCTGGAAACACCATATATTTT	CASTRDSSGNTIYF
.	.	TRBJ2-7	TRBV6-5	TGTGCCAGCAGGGCCGGGACCTCCTACTGGGAGCAGTACTTC	CASRAGTSYWEQYF
TRBD2	.	TRBJ2-2	TRBV6-6	TGTGCCAGCAGTTTGACTAGCGGGGGACGAGGCGGGGAGCTGTTTTTT	CASSLTSGGRGGELFF
TRBD2	once	TRBJ2-2	TRBV15	TGTGCCACCAGCAGGGGGACTAGCGGGAGGACCGGGGAGCTGTTTTTT	CATSRGTSGRTGELFF
TRBD2	.	TRBJ2-1	TRBV5-1	TGCGCCAGCAGCGTCAACACCGGGACTAGAAAGTACAATGAGCAGTTCTTC	CASSVNTGTRKYNEQFF
TRBD2	.	TRBJ2-3	TRBV18	TGTGCCAGCTCACCAGCGGGGGATTACACAGATACGCAGTATTTT	CASSPAGDYTDTQYF
.	.	TRBJ1-2	TRBV5-1	TGCGCCAGCAGCTTGTCTGGGACGGGGGGGCCTGGCTACACCTTC	CASSLSGTGGPGYTF
.	.	TRBJ1-1	TRBV2	TGTGCCAGCAGTGATTCAGACACTGAAGCTTTCTTT	CASSDSDTEAFF
.	.	TRBJ1-5	TRBV6-5	TGTGCCAGCAGTTACGCTGGTGGTCAGCCCCAGCATTTT	CASSYAGGQPQHF
.	.	TRBJ1-5	TRBV11-2	TGTGCCAGCAGTGGTACCGGTCAGCCCCAGCATTTT	CASSGTGQPQHF
.	.	TRBJ2-3	TRBV27	TGTGCCAGCAGTCCAAGGTCCTCGGGTACGCAGTATTTT	CASSPRSSGTQYF
.	.	TRBJ1-2	TRBV12-5	TGTGCTAGTGGTATCTTACGGGCCAACTATGGCTACACCTTC	CASGILRANYGYTF
.	.	TRBJ1-1	TRBV4-1	TGCGCCAGCAGCCCTGGAGGCTGGGTGCGAACTGAAGCTTTCTTT	CASSPGGWVRTEAFF
.	.	TRBJ2-6	TRBV7-3	TGTGCCAGCAGCTTGGGGCACTCTGGGGCCAACGTCCTGACTTTC	CASSLGHSGANVLTF
.	.	TRBJ1-5	TRBV2	TGTGCCAGCAGTGAAGCGCTTGGGGGGAGCAATCAGCCCCAGCATTTT	CASSEALGGSNQPQHF
.	.	TRBJ1-1	TRBV19	TGTGCCAGTAGTATGGGAAGGGGCGCCCGGAAGACTGAAGCTTTCTTT	CASSMGRGARKTEAFF
TRBD1	.	TRBJ2-7	TRBV29-1	TGCAGCGGTCGACAGGGTCTGGGGGAGCAGTACTTC	CSGRQGLGEQYF
.	.	TRBJ2-3	TRBV7-8	TGTGCCAGCAGCCTGGTGGGCGGCGCAGATACGCAGTATTTT	CASSLVGGADTQYF
.	few	TRBJ1-5	TRBV19	TGTGCCAGTAGTTGGCGGGCGGGCAATCAGCCCCAGCATTTT	CASSWRAGNQPQHF